A single T cell receptor (beta chain) is shown here with its context. There is no known antigen for this receptor. No base quality values were provided; no much bigger clone lies one nucleotide off. Including cysteine and phenylalanine, the CDR3 has 14 amino acids. The DNA shown is the 42-base CDR3, in frame from base 1. After removal of 2 bases from V and 4 bases from J, the junction retains 7 bases not matched to a gene. CDR1 and CDR2 were assigned from the germline V gene (reference sequence) as GTSNPN and SVGIG. This specimen belongs to a study of control samples from healthy donors and cancer patients (TCRdb year 2020). Preparation of the library involved the immunoSEQ multiplex PCR assay. The source is immuneACCESS, and TCRdb retained only in-frame sequences with V and J called. Part of the clones is not carried over; for the studies checked, unresolved V genes explain less than half of this, and the remainder is unexplained. This sample is represented by about 86,000 clones; 85% to 90% of them were singletons. The ten most abundant clones make up under 10% of the sample.

Material for sequencing was PBMCs. This chain joins TRBV30 to TRBJ1-2; 7 central nucleotides agree with TRBD1. The receptor's source is a woman aged 45 to 65 with colorectal cancer. The DNA sequence is TGTGCCTGGAGTCCCCGGGACAGCTTCTATGGCTACACCTTC. This gives the protein CAWSPRDSFYGYTF.